Shown below are 22 T cell receptor beta chains from a single sample sequenced in a study of cytomegalovirus exposure and HLA in healthy donors. Researchers ran the PCR with 60 Vbeta and 13 Jbeta primers. This table comes from immunoSEQ multiplex PCR, and its TCRdb copy is limited to in-frame clones, with some not included. The table shows over 95,000 clones, with 65% to 80% occurring only once. The sample comprised PBMCs. The receptor set was obtained from a middle-aged man in good health and CMV-seropositive.

The sample holds one count of this clone. The J gene is TRBJ2-7, the V gene TRBV5-4; D not certain. The CDR3 runs to 15 residues. Per the germline V gene, CDR1 is SGHNT and CDR2 is YYREEE (reference sequence). V was pared by 0 bases and J by 0 bases, with 10 bases between. CDR3 sequence reads: CASSLDVESSYEQYF. CDR3 DNA sequence: TGTGCCAGCAGCTTGGATGTTGAGAGCTCCTACGAGCAGTACTTC.

This CDR3 is CASRITARDYGYTF. The CDR3 coding sequence is TGTGCCAGCCGAATTACGGCCAGGGACTATGGCTACACCTTC. This chain links TRBV27 with TRBJ1-2; D is perhaps TRBD1 (5 bases). V was pared by 8 bases and J by 3 bases, with 16 bases between. The CDR3 consists of 14 residues. In germline, CDR1 is MNHEY, CDR2 SMNVEV (reference sequence).

The genes are TRBV27 and TRBJ1-1; 9 positions agree with TRBD1. This CDR3 has 16 residues. Trimming at V came to 4 bases and at J to 3 bases, leaving 9 bases not matched to a gene. Germline CDR1 reads MNHEY; CDR2 reads SMNVEV (reference sequence). In nucleotides, the CDR3 is TGTGCCAGCAGTTCCCCGGGGACAGGGCTGGACACTGAAGCTTTCTTT. This codes for CASSSPGTGLDTEAFF.

The V gene is TRBV6-1, the J gene TRBJ1-2; D is unclear. CDR3 length: 14 amino acids. In germline, CDR1 is MNHNS, CDR2 SASEGT. The V end was cut by 0 bases, the J end by 4 bases, with 9 bases between. In DNA form, the CDR3 reads TGTGCCAGCAGTGAAGCTAGAAGAACCTATGGCTACACCTTC. Translation gives CASSEARRTYGYTF.

The chain is built from TRBV7-2 and TRBJ2-1; D gene unclear. Germline loops: CDR1 SGHTA, CDR2 FQGNSA. The CDR3 has 15 amino acids. Trimming left V 1 base short and J 3 bases short, with 10 bases between. CDR3 bases: TGTGCCAGCAGCTTAGACCCCCTCGGCTACAATGAGCAGTTCTTC. Translated: CASSLDPLGYNEQFF.

This chain links TRBV10-3 with TRBJ1-5; D call uncertain. Germline V gene sequence: CDR1 ENHRY, CDR2 SYGVKD. V was shortened by 0 bases and J by 4 bases, with 7 bases between the two germline ends. The CDR3 runs to 14 residues. CDR3 in DNA: TGTGCCATCAGTGAGTCCTTCAGTAATCAGCCCCAGCATTTT. Amino acids: CAISESFSNQPQHF.

The chain recombines TRBV4-1 with TRBJ1-5; D gene ambiguous. Trimming stripped 1 base from V and 1 base from J, with 11 bases between. This CDR3 region has 16 residues. Germline loops: CDR1 MGHRA, CDR2 YSYEKL. CDR3 DNA sequence: TGCGCCAGCAGCCAAGTTCCTTTTGAGAGCAATCAGCCCCAGCATTTT. This translates into CASSQVPFESNQPQHF.

DNA for the CDR3: TGCGCCAGCAGCTCAACCCCCTCTGGGGACAGGGGAGAGGGGGTCTATGGCTACACCTTC. This gives the protein CASSSTPSGDRGEGVYGYTF. The chain has TRBV5-1 and TRBJ1-2; 10 bases are a match to TRBD1. The junction had 21 bases not matched to a gene; V was cut back by 3 bases and J by 4 bases. The CDR3 length is 20 residues. Germline V gene data show CDR1 as SGHRS and CDR2 as YFSETQ.

In this sample, this clone turned up a few times. The chain has TRBV11-2 and TRBJ1-2; D unresolved. From germline, CDR1 is SGHAT and CDR2 FQNNGV. V gave up 9 bases and J gave up 3 bases, with 11 bases separating them. This CDR3 region has 12 residues. CDR3 nucleotide sequence: TGTGCCAGTAAAGAGTACGACTATGGCTACACCTTC. Translation gives CASKEYDYGYTF.

V usage is TRBV7-9 and J usage is TRBJ1-1; maybe TRBD1 (5 bases). In germline, CDR1 is SEHNR, CDR2 FQNEAQ (reference sequence). The length of the CDR3 is 14 residues. V was shortened by 7 bases and J by 5 bases, with 17 bases between the two germline ends. CDR3 nucleotides: TGTGCCAGCACCGAGCAGTCCCGGACAACTGAAGCTTTCTTT. Its translation is CASTEQSRTTEAFF.

This clone is a singleton in its sample. The chain couples TRBV6-1 to TRBJ2-5; 9 positions agree with TRBD2. This CDR3 has 14 amino acids. V dropped 11 bases and J dropped 0; count of bases not matched to a gene: 7. Per the germline V gene, CDR1 is MNHNS and CDR2 is SASEGT. This CDR3 reads CAGSSGGDQETQYF. In DNA form, the CDR3 reads TGTGCCGGTAGTAGCGGGGGTGACCAAGAGACCCAGTACTTC.

V gene TRBV28 combines with J gene TRBJ2-7, with D maybe TRBD2 (6 bases). V was clipped by 10 bases and J by 2 bases, with 15 bases between them. The CDR3 totals 13 residues. CDR1 and CDR2 (germline): MDHEN, SYDVKM. The CDR3 coding sequence is TGTGCCACCCTTAACCGGGGGACCTACGAGCAGTACTTC. It specifies CATLNRGTYEQYF.

This chain connects TRBV29-1 to TRBJ1-1, with 9 bases matching TRBD1. The germline CDR1 and CDR2 sequences are SQVTM and ANQGSEA. Unmatched junction bases numbered 5, after V lost 2 bases and J lost 4 bases. The CDR3 has 14 amino acids. The CDR3 coding sequence is TGCAGCGTTGAAATTATGGACAGGGGCACTGAAGCTTTCTTT. Residues: CSVEIMDRGTEAFF.

The V and J genes are TRBV4-3 and TRBJ2-5; 8 bases match TRBD2. The CDR3 is 16 amino acids. Germline CDR1 LGHNA, CDR2 YSLEER. J gave up 5 bases and V 0 bases, and 8 bases lay outside the gene matches. In nucleotides, the CDR3 is TGCGCCAGCAGCCAAGATAGGGGCGGGGGGCTGGAGACCCAGTACTTC. It is translated as CASSQDRGGGLETQYF.

The chain has TRBV6-1 and TRBJ2-4, with 7 nucleotides matching TRBD2. CDR3 length: 16 amino acids. CDR1 MNHNS and CDR2 SASEGT come from the germline V gene. J gave up 7 bases and V 0 bases, and 9 bases lay outside the gene matches. CDR3 DNA sequence: TGTGCCAGCAGTGAAGCGTCAGGGAGGGGTAGGAACATTCAGTACTTC. It yields the protein CASSEASGRGRNIQYF.

V usage is TRBV19 and J usage is TRBJ2-5; a possible D gene is TRBD1 (5 bases). The last part of the DNA fits TRBJ2-7 better; the J call may be wrong. CDR1 and CDR2 from the germline V gene are LNHDA and SQIVND (reference sequence). CDR3 length equals 16 residues. CDR3 sequence: CASSMRTHDDSYEQYF. The CDR3 DNA reads as TGTGCCAGTAGTATGAGGACACACGATGATTCCTACGAGCAGTACTTC.

The J gene is TRBJ1-2, the V gene TRBV7-2; 8 positions match TRBD1. Looked up from germline, CDR1 is SGHTA and CDR2 is FQGNSA. The CDR3 is 13 residues long. The V and J ends lost 5 bases and 4 bases, in that order; junction bases with no gene match: 3. Written as DNA, the CDR3 is TGTGCCAGCAGCGCCGACAGGGGCTATGGCTACACCTTC. It encodes CASSADRGYGYTF.

This clone occurred a few times. CDR3 nucleotides: TGCGCCAGCAGCCAAGGAAACAGGGTAGAGTCCTATAATTCACCCCTCCACTTT. Its protein is CASSQGNRVESYNSPLHF. The chain couples TRBV4-1 to TRBJ1-6, with a tentative D call TRBD1 (6 bases). The CDR3 runs to 18 residues. The V end was cut by 1 base, the J end by 1 base, with 14 bases between. Germline assignment: CDR1 MGHRA and CDR2 YSYEKL.

The chain links TRBV10-3 to TRBJ1-4; no reliable D call. Between the trimmed V and J ends, which lost 0 bases and 7 bases, there was a span of 15 bases. The CDR3 extends over 16 amino acids. The germline V gene encodes CDR1 ENHRY and CDR2 SYGVKD. This CDR3 is CAISESRGGWREKLFF. CDR3 nucleotide sequence: TGTGCCATCAGTGAGTCCCGGGGAGGGTGGCGTGAAAAACTGTTTTTT.

This chain connects TRBV7-6 to TRBJ1-2; TRBD1 agrees at 12 bases. CDR3 length: 14 residues. Looked up from germline, CDR1 is SGHVS and CDR2 is FNYEAQ. V shed 5 bases and J 8 bases; nucleotides not matched to a gene: 6. CDR3 residues: CASSRDRGLEGYTF. In DNA, the CDR3 is TGTGCCAGCAGCCGGGACAGGGGGCTAGAGGGCTACACCTTC. The full variable domain, rest sourced from reference TRBV7-6 and TRBJ1-2, is GAGVSQSPRYKVTKRGQDVALRCDPISGHVSLYWYRQALGQGPEFLTYFNYEAQQDKSGLPNDRFSAERPEGSISTLTIQRTEQRDSAMYRCASSRDRGLEGYTFGSGTRLTVV.

The chain recombines TRBV19 with TRBJ1-5, with D unclear. The germline V gene encodes CDR1 LNHDA and CDR2 SQIVND (reference sequence). The CDR3 has 14 residues. Trimming removed 7 bases from V and 3 bases from J, with 13 bases in between. CDR3 protein: CASNLGRFNQPQHF. For the CDR3, the DNA is TGTGCCAGTAATCTTGGCAGGTTCAATCAGCCCCAGCATTTT.

The genes are TRBV5-1 and TRBJ1-6, with 9 bases identical to TRBD1. After removal of 7 bases from V and 10 bases from J, the junction contained 9 bases not matched to a gene. Looked up from germline, CDR1 is SGHRS and CDR2 is YFSETQ. There are 14 residues in the CDR3. The CDR3 coding sequence is TGCGCCAGCCAACCGGGACAGGGTGGATCACCCCTCCACTTT. It is translated as CASQPGQGGSPLHF.